The following is a TCR beta chain sequence with its context. Its target is not known. Data came from immunoSEQ multiplex PCR; TCRdb stores just in-frame clones and leaves some out. The sample holds about 140,000 clones, roughly 92% seen once. This entry comes from a study of T cell responses to AZD1222 COVID-19 vaccine. The germline gives CDR1 MNHNS, CDR2 SASEGT. V lost 4 bases to trimming and J lost 0 bases; unmatched junction nucleotides: 7. The CDR3 contains 16 residues. General observations from the study: Compared with day 0, the breadth and depth of the Spike-specific TCR repertoire rose significantly after two doses of AZD1222.

This sequence joins TRBV6-1 and TRBJ2-3; 7 nucleotides match TRBD1. The sequence was collected from an adult in good health. This specimen consisted of peripheral blood, obtained on day 0 of AZD1222 vaccination. CDR3 nucleotide sequence: TGTGCCAGCAGTGTCGACAGGGCCCCTAGCACAGATACGCAGTATTTT. This sequence encodes CASSVDRAPSTDTQYF.